The entry below describes one T cell receptor (beta chain). Its antigen is undetermined. The sample belongs to a study of T cell repertoires in cytomegalovirus infection. For the study at large: In public TCR beta signatures, there were indications of both CMV infection and matching HLA type. General study results and limits: Clonotype analysis showed dominance of the ex vivo response by HLA-C-restricted CMV-specific TCR beta clonotypes. CMV carriers having the relevant HLA were flagged by cumulative public TCR beta family frequency.

TCRdb processed the reads anew with MiXCR; each CDR3 protein has one entry. The sample has about 920,000 distinct CDR3 sequences, approximately 30% seen once. Trimming took off 4 bases at V and 3 bases at J, with 15 bases between the two ends. Germline CDR1 and CDR2: MNHEY and SMNVEV (reference sequence). The CDR3 is made up of 15 amino acids. This TCR was recovered from a human donor in good health (CMV status not recorded). Some clones in this sample may be carry-over from other donors' samples. The source was cultured CD8+ T cells from PBMCs, collected from culture after CMV antigen stimulation. V usage is TRBV27 and J usage is TRBJ1-2; D gene unclear. The CDR3 loop reads CASSSPGPRDYGYTF. The CDR3 bases are TGTGCCAGCAGTTCCCCTGGGCCTAGGGACTATGGCTACACCTTC.